The source of this TCR beta chain is a study of blood T cells in healthy people across ages. Notes on the study in general: A greater number of naive CD4+ cells and higher diversity distinguished long-lived donors from aged donors.

Every donor provided around 9.3 milliliters of peripheral blood. Concerning this clonotype itself: Its matching antigen is unknown. One junction end disagrees with the germline gene, perhaps due to a read error.

Germline lookup yields CDR1 SGHTA and CDR2 FQGNSA. The CDR3 is made up of 14 amino acids. A sample-barcoded 5' primer and a J-beta primer mix were used in a second PCR of about 6 to 12 cycles. Researchers report that a template-switch adaptor with 12 random nucleotides tagged each cDNA molecule. TCRdb independently ran MiXCR on the 5' RACE reads; one entry per CDR3 protein. The sample lists around 670,000 distinct CDR3 sequences, approximately 30% occurring once. The receptor was derived from a woman of 80 years or more in good health. The source material was blood. The chain employs TRBV7-2 and TRBJ1-2; no firm D call. DNA for the CDR3: TGTGCCGGCAGCTTAGATTCAGGAGGCTATGGCTACACCTTC. Translation: CAGSLDSGGYGYTF.